One sample yielded the 9 T cell receptor beta chains listed below, sequenced in a study of PD-1 blockade in classical Hodgkin lymphoma. Method: immunoSEQ multiplex PCR; TCRdb's copy keeps in-frame clones and lacks some. In the table there are over 15,000 clones, around 82% of which are singletons. Time point reported: cycle 4 day 1 (C4D1), after 5 to 7 weeks of nivolumab. The patients all showed relapse after autologous stem cell transplantation, while their brentuximab vedotin exposure varied. Sample: peripheral blood mononuclear cells (PBMCs), taken before the fourth cycle of nivolumab. The receptors originated from a human donor with classical Hodgkin lymphoma.

This chain links TRBV28 with TRBJ2-1; 7 bases match TRBD1. The J segment lost 0 bases and the V segment lost 5 bases, leaving 13 bases of the junction unmatched. There are 18 residues in the CDR3. In germline, CDR1 is MDHEN, CDR2 SYDVKM. CDR3: CASSLQTGSKSSYNEQFF. The CDR3 nucleotides read TGTGCCAGCAGTCTTCAGACAGGGTCAAAGAGCTCCTACAATGAGCAGTTCTTC.

The chain recombines TRBV7-8 with TRBJ1-1, with 11 positions matching TRBD1. With 5 bases clipped from V and 5 bases from J, the junction kept 22 bases outside the gene matches. This CDR3 spans 20 amino acids. Germline-derived CDR1 and CDR2 are SGHVS and FQNEAQ. The CDR3, as DNA: TGTGCCAGCAGCCCGGGATTCAAAAGGGACAGGGGGTCCCAGGGGACTGAAGCTTTCTTT. Protein sequence: CASSPGFKRDRGSQGTEAFF.

This chain uses TRBV2 with TRBJ2-5, with D possibly TRBD1 on 6 matching bases. CDR3 length: 14 amino acids. The V gene's germline CDR1 is SNHLY and CDR2 FYNNEI. V lost 8 bases and J 3 bases, leaving 16 bases between the germline ends. The chain's CDR3 is CASSYRDPEETQYF. DNA of the CDR3: TGTGCCAGCTCATACAGGGACCCGGAAGAGACCCAGTACTTC.

The chain has TRBV28 and TRBJ1-1; 8 bases align to TRBD1. The V gene end was trimmed by 3 bases and the J gene end by 5 bases; junction bases not matched to a gene: 5. The CDR3 has 14 residues. Germline V gene data show CDR1 as MDHEN and CDR2 as SYDVKM. The CDR3 sequence: CASSFGQGRTEAFF. The CDR3, as DNA: TGTGCCAGCAGTTTTGGACAGGGAAGGACTGAAGCTTTCTTT.

A few counts support this clone. V gene TRBV19 combines with J gene TRBJ2-1; 7 bases are shared with TRBD2. The germline CDR1 and CDR2 sequences are LNHDA and SQIVND (reference sequence). CDR3 length: 15 residues. Trimming removed 3 bases from V and 8 bases from J; junction bases left unmatched: 10. This CDR3 reads CASSIMIGTTDEQFF. In DNA, the CDR3 is TGTGCCAGTAGTATCATGATTGGGACTACGGATGAGCAGTTCTTC. Supplemented by reference TRBV19 and TRBJ2-1, the full variable domain reads DGGITQSPKYLFRKEGQNVTLSCEQNLNHDAMYWYRQDPGQGLRLIYYSQIVNDFQKGDIAEGYSVSREKKESFPLTVTSAQKNPTAFYLCASSIMIGTTDEQFFGPGTRLTVL.

V is TRBV30 and J is TRBJ1-2; a weak D match, TRBD1 (5 bases). Between the trimmed V and J ends, which lost 7 bases and 7 bases, there was a span of 16 bases. This CDR3 has 12 residues. CDR1 is GTSNPN, CDR2 SVGIG, per germline (reference sequence). The CDR3 DNA reads as TGTGCCTCCCAGGGCCAATCGGGTGGCTACACCTTC. This encodes CASQGQSGGYTF.

The V gene is TRBV27, the J gene TRBJ2-7; perhaps TRBD1 as D (5 bases). The CDR3 extends over 13 amino acids. The germline V gene encodes CDR1 MNHEY and CDR2 SMNVEV (reference sequence). The germline V and J ends were trimmed by 6 bases and 6 bases, with 15 bases remaining between them. CDR3: CASSSTGQGEQYV. The CDR3, as DNA: TGTGCCAGCAGCTCTACTGGACAAGGCGAGCAGTACGTC.

Only a few counts were recorded for this clone. V and J are TRBV5-4 and TRBJ2-6; possible D gene TRBD1, 6 bases. This CDR3 spans 19 amino acids. Trimming stripped 0 bases from V and 0 bases from J, with 16 bases between. Per the germline V gene, CDR1 is SGHNT and CDR2 is YYREEE (reference sequence). Here the CDR3 DNA reads TGTGCCAGCAGCTTGGTGTCTGGCAGGGGTAACTCTGGGGCCAACGTCCTGACTTTC. Translating it yields CASSLVSGRGNSGANVLTF.

This clone has a single count. The chain uses TRBV4-1 and TRBJ1-4; 7 nucleotides match TRBD1. The germline V gene encodes CDR1 MGHRA and CDR2 YSYEKL. V lost 3 bases, J lost 8 bases, and 12 bases stayed unmatched. The CDR3 runs 16 residues. The CDR3 nucleotides read TGCGCCAGCAGCCAGAATTTAGGGGGCGGCCAGGAAAAACTGTTTTTT. Translating gives CASSQNLGGGQEKLFF.